This is a list of T cell receptor beta chains from one sample in a study of T-cell memory formation after mild COVID-19. TCRdb re-analysed the 5' RACE reads in MiXCR, keeping a single row per CDR3 protein. Of 350,000 to 500,000 distinct CDR3 sequences in the sample, roughly 18% are singletons; the top ten hold about 22%. Sample: PBMCs or a T cell subset sorted from them (not recorded which). The receptors were sampled from a man younger than 35 who had mild COVID-19 (a few samples of this study predate the infection). Cell type and time point are not known. The conserved cysteine and the conserved F or W are not part of the CDR3 here. The order of the fields is V gene, D gene, J gene, CDR3 protein. The D gene is left open where the match is weak.

V gene: TRBV4-1; D gene: NA; J gene: TRBJ2-7; CDR3 protein: ASSQQGITAASYEQY
V gene: TRBV6-6; D gene: NA; J gene: TRBJ2-7; CDR3 protein: ASSYIYEQY
V gene: TRBV7-2; D gene: NA; J gene: TRBJ2-2; CDR3 protein: ASSSFTEGRFGFTGELF
V gene: TRBV24-1; D gene: TRBD2; J gene: TRBJ2-1; CDR3 protein: ATSTSGGAVNEQF
V gene: TRBV4-3; D gene: TRBD1; J gene: TRBJ1-2; CDR3 protein: ASSQDGTGDRRAYGYT
V gene: TRBV6-5; D gene: NA; J gene: TRBJ1-1; CDR3 protein: ASRNGQNTEAF
V gene: TRBV7-9; D gene: NA; J gene: TRBJ2-5; CDR3 protein: ASSLLTLKETQY
V gene: TRBV10-3; D gene: TRBD2; J gene: TRBJ2-7; CDR3 protein: AISEGLAGPLGEQY
V gene: TRBV7-2; D gene: NA; J gene: TRBJ2-5; CDR3 protein: ASSLVAEGGETQY
V gene: TRBV5-1; D gene: TRBD1; J gene: TRBJ2-5; CDR3 protein: ASSLGTGGGETQY
V gene: TRBV12-3/TRBV12-4; D gene: TRBD1; J gene: TRBJ1-6; CDR3 protein: ASSAQGAYSPLH
V gene: TRBV6-4; D gene: NA; J gene: TRBJ1-2; CDR3 protein: ASSDSNGDHGYT
V gene: TRBV20-1; D gene: TRBD2; J gene: TRBJ2-1; CDR3 protein: SAMGLVGNEQF
V gene: TRBV12-3/TRBV12-4; D gene: NA; J gene: TRBJ2-7; CDR3 protein: ASSLSWDEQY
V gene: TRBV5-1; D gene: NA; J gene: TRBJ2-7; CDR3 protein: ASSPRDRSSYEQY
V gene: TRBV12-3/TRBV12-4; D gene: TRBD1; J gene: TRBJ2-1; CDR3 protein: ASRWTGYNEQF
V gene: TRBV7-2; D gene: TRBD1; J gene: TRBJ1-2; CDR3 protein: ASSSTGGAGYS
V gene: TRBV3-1; D gene: TRBD2; J gene: TRBJ2-5; CDR3 protein: ASSQGTAGVGETQY
V gene: TRBV7-2; D gene: NA; J gene: TRBJ2-5; CDR3 protein: ASTVGDYQETQY
V gene: TRBV5-1; D gene: TRBD1; J gene: TRBJ1-6; CDR3 protein: ASSLAVAGGSPLH